The 28 T cell receptor beta chains presented below share a single source sample, sequenced in a study of tumor-infiltrating lymphocytes in primary liver carcinoma. Germline DNA was also extracted, while the blood RNA originated from unsorted whole blood. Starting material of 500 ng total RNA yielded TCR beta cDNA via a constant-region primer. Amplification in three nested multiplex PCR rounds with slightly modified ARM-PCR gave rise to TCR beta libraries. The opening two PCR rounds, about 11 cycles each, paired TRBV1-TRBV30 forward primers with a C-beta reverse primer. TCRdb re-called the multiplex PCR reads with MiXCR, one entry per CDR3 protein. The profile covers about 310,000 distinct CDR3 sequences, with almost 60% appearing a single time and over 15% taken by the ten largest. The specimen sequenced was peripheral blood. Receptor source: a woman in her twenties or thirties with primary liver carcinoma and hepatitis B virus infection.

The V gene is TRBV12-3 or TRBV12-4, the J gene TRBJ2-5; 9 positions match TRBD2. The CDR3 consists of 14 residues. The CDR3 DNA reads as TGTACCGGCAGCGAGAGCGGGGGGAAAGAGACCCAGTACTTC. This translates into CTGSESGGKETQYF.

As regards this clonotype: The CDR3 does not end in the conserved phenylalanine or tryptophan, so this is likely a read error. The chain uses TRBV28 and TRBJ2-3; maybe TRBD2 (7 bases). CDR3 length equals 14 residues. Germline CDR1 and CDR2: MDHEN and SYDVKM. CDR3 nucleotide sequence: TGTGCCAGCAGTTTCGACGGGAGGACAGACACGCAGTATTCT. This sequence encodes CASSFDGRTDTQYS.

In regard to this clonotype: The CDR3 ends on some other residue instead of the conserved phenylalanine or tryptophan, so this is likely a read error. The limits of the CDR3 on the DNA are not certain, so only TCRdb's listed CDR3 is given. The rearrangement links TRBV30 to TRBJ2-1. The germline V gene encodes CDR1 GTSNPN and CDR2 SVGIG (reference sequence). A total of 13 residues make up the CDR3, ends included. This CDR3 is CAWSVIRGMEEFI.

The chain recombines TRBV4-1 with TRBJ2-7; tentatively, D is TRBD1 (5 bases). The V end was cut by 1 base, the J end by 7 bases, with 14 bases between. Looked up from germline, CDR1 is MGHRA and CDR2 is YSYEKL. The CDR3 is made up of 14 amino acids. CDR3 sequence: CASSQGQGANEQYF. For the CDR3, the DNA is TGCGCCAGCAGCCAAGGACAAGGGGCGAATGAGCAGTACTTC.

This clonotype appeared many times. The chain couples TRBV5-6 to TRBJ2-7, with D possibly being TRBD2 (6 bases). V was cut by 1 base and J by 5 bases, with 13 bases left in between. Germline CDR1 and CDR2: SGHDT and YYEEEE. This CDR3 spans 14 amino acids. This CDR3 reads CASSLSGLSNEQYF. CDR3 coding DNA: TGTGCCAGCAGCTTGTCGGGACTGAGCAACGAGCAGTACTTC.

This chain joins TRBV7-9 and TRBJ1-2; D not resolved. The CDR3 consists of 12 residues. The germline CDR1 and CDR2 sequences are SEHNR and FQNEAQ (reference sequence). Between the trimmed V and J ends, which lost 5 bases and 8 bases, there was a span of 12 bases. DNA of the CDR3: TGTGCCAGCAGCCTAGACTACCACGGCTACACCTTC. This encodes CASSLDYHGYTF.

The table lists this clonotype with a few counts. The V call is TRBV6-1, the J call TRBJ1-2; D is perhaps TRBD1 (5 bases). Between the trimmed V and J ends, which lost 2 bases and 3 bases, there was a span of 7 bases. The CDR3 extends over 13 amino acids. Germline V CDR1 and CDR2: MNHNS, SASEGT. The chain's CDR3 is CASSEKTDYGYTF. In DNA, the CDR3 is TGTGCCAGCAGTGAAAAGACAGACTATGGCTACACCTTC.

The chain combines TRBV14 with TRBJ2-1, with D possibly matching TRBD2 (6 bases). Trimming shortened V by 1 base and J by 0 bases, and 10 bases separated the two germline ends. Germline CDR1 and CDR2: SGHDN and FVKESK. This CDR3 has 16 residues. The CDR3 coding sequence is TGTGCCAGCAGCCAAGTTCCCGGGAGCTCCTACAATGAGCAGTTCTTC. Protein product: CASSQVPGSSYNEQFF.

V and J are TRBV7-9 and TRBJ1-3; the D is unclear. Trimming removed 4 bases from V and 3 bases from J, with 13 bases in between. The CDR3 runs to 15 residues. Germline V lookup: CDR1 SEHNR, CDR2 FQNEAQ (reference sequence). The CDR3 region is CASSSAERIGNTIYF. DNA for the CDR3: TGTGCCAGCAGCTCCGCTGAACGAATTGGAAACACCATATATTTT. Variable domain in full (rest from reference TRBV7-9 and TRBJ1-3): DTGVSQNPRHKITKRGQNVTFRCDPISEHNRLYWYRQTLGQGPEFLTYFQNEAQLEKSRLLSDRFSAERPKGSFSTLEIQRTEQGDSAMYLCASSSAERIGNTIYFGEGSWLTVV.

The chain combines TRBV6-1 with TRBJ2-3; no definite D call. V dropped 4 bases and J dropped 4 bases, with 15 bases sitting between them. CDR1 is MNHNS and CDR2 is SASEGT in the germline V gene. The CDR3 extends over 15 amino acids. The CDR3 spells CASSADGHASDTQYF. CDR3 in DNA: TGTGCCAGCAGTGCGGACGGCCATGCATCAGATACGCAGTATTTT.

This clonotype was seen repeatedly, ten times or more. CDR3: CASSYSTSGSSGELFF. In nucleotides, the CDR3 is TGTGCCAGCAGTTACTCTACTAGCGGGAGCTCTGGGGAGCTGTTTTTT. The chain uses TRBV6-2 or TRBV6-3 and TRBJ2-2, with 11 bases fitting TRBD2. This CDR3 comprises 16 residues. J lost 8 bases, V lost 0 bases, and 5 bases had no gene match. Per the germline V gene, CDR1 is MNHEY and CDR2 is SVGEGT.

V gene TRBV7-9 combines with J gene TRBJ2-7; the D is unclear. The CDR3 runs 13 residues. Germline V gene sequence: CDR1 SEHNR, CDR2 FQNEAQ (reference sequence). The V end was cut by 2 bases, the J end by 5 bases, with 10 bases between. This CDR3 reads CASSLICMNEQYF. CDR3 DNA sequence: TGTGCCAGCAGCTTAATCTGTATGAACGAGCAGTACTTC.

This clonotype was counted once. J is TRBJ2-3 and V is TRBV28; 9 bases align to TRBD2. The CDR3 runs 15 residues. The germline CDR1 and CDR2 sequences are MDHEN and SYDVKM. Trimming removed 4 bases from V and 6 bases from J; junction bases left unmatched: 8. DNA of the CDR3: TGTGCCAGCAGTTCACCGGGACTAGCCTCCGATACGCAGTATTTT. Amino acids: CASSSPGLASDTQYF.

To note about this clonotype: This clone may be a read error of a much larger clone one base away. V and J are TRBV29-1 and TRBJ2-1, with TRBD2 matching 10 bases. CDR1 is SQVTM, CDR2 ANQGSEA, per germline. The CDR3 is 15 amino acids. CDR3 DNA sequence: TGCAGCGTGGGAGGGACTAGCGCAACCTACAATGGGCAGTTCTTC. This gives the protein CSVGGTSATYNGQFF.

There are many counts of this clonotype. CDR3 protein: CSVEAQGGAGEFF. The CDR3 bases are TGCAGCGTTGAGGCTCAGGGTGGGGCCGGGGAGTTCTTC. V and J are TRBV29-1 and TRBJ2-1; D may correspond to TRBD1 or TRBD2 (5 bases each). Trimming stripped 3 bases from V and 14 bases from J, with 20 bases between. The CDR3 runs 13 residues. The germline V gene encodes CDR1 SQVTM and CDR2 ANQGSEA.

As concerns this clonotype: A single base separates this from a much larger clone, so it may be a read error. This sequence joins TRBV4-2 and TRBJ2-1; 7 bases are a match to TRBD2. Germline lookup yields CDR1 LGHNA and CDR2 YNFKEQ. The CDR3 totals 15 residues. Written as DNA, the CDR3 is TGTGCCAACAGCCCCATAGCGGGCGCTTCCAATGAGCAGTTCTTC. Translation gives CANSPIAGASNEQFF.

The V gene is TRBV28, the J gene TRBJ2-4, with 12 bases that match TRBD2. Germline V gene lookup returns CDR1 MDHEN and CDR2 SYDVKM. With 3 bases clipped from V and 7 bases from J, the junction kept 10 bases outside the gene matches. The CDR3 is 17 amino acids. For the CDR3, the DNA is TGTGCCAGCAGTTTGAGACTAGCGGGAGTCTATAGTAACATTCAGTACTTC. Its translation: CASSLRLAGVYSNIQYF.

This clonotype appeared many times. The CDR3 loop reads CSVVGQGAGTEAFF. The CDR3 DNA sequence: TGCAGCGTTGTGGGACAGGGGGCCGGCACTGAAGCTTTCTTT. The rearrangement links TRBV29-1 to TRBJ1-1; 12 nucleotides agree with TRBD1. Germline loops: CDR1 SQVTM, CDR2 ANQGSEA. The CDR3 consists of 14 residues. J was trimmed by 4 bases and V by 4 bases; bases with no gene match: 4.

This clonotype has more than one count but fewer than ten. The conserved phenylalanine or tryptophan normally closing the CDR3 is absent here, so this likely arose from a read error. The chain is built from TRBV4-2 and TRBJ1-1; D ambiguous. Trimming cost V 4 bases and J 0 bases, with 12 bases left between them. This CDR3 region has 15 residues. The germline CDR1 and CDR2 sequences are LGHNA and YNFKEQ. CDR3 loop: CASSPGRTMNTEAFL. The CDR3 DNA sequence: TGTGCCAGCAGCCCCGGACGGACTATGAACACTGAAGCTTTCCTT.

Points on this clonotype: Lacking the conserved final phenylalanine or tryptophan, this CDR3 likely reflects a read error. The rearrangement links TRBV14 to TRBJ1-1; TRBD1 might be the D (6 bases). The CDR3 runs 13 residues. Germline V CDR1 and CDR2: SGHDN, FVKESK. CDR3 loop: CASSPGTNTEAFS. CDR3 DNA: TGCGCCAGCAGCCCGGGGACAAACACTGAAGCTTTCTCT.

This clonotype was counted a single time. An end of the junction does not agree with germline; a read error may underlie this. The CDR3 protein is CASSLAGETILF. CDR3 DNA: TGTGCCAGCTCACTAGCGGGAGAGACTATCCTCTTC. The J gene is TRBJ2-1, the V gene TRBV5-6; 11 bases map to TRBD2. There are 12 residues in the CDR3. CDR1 and CDR2 (germline): SGHDT, YYEEEE.

The chain links TRBV5-1 to TRBJ1-2; D is undetermined. V lost 0 bases and J 3 bases, leaving 12 bases between the germline ends. Per germline, CDR1 SGHRS and CDR2 YFSETQ. The CDR3 spans 15 residues. CDR3 sequence (DNA): TGCGCCAGCAGCTTGGGTCCCGGGGTTGACTATGGCTACACCTTC. Translated, it gives CASSLGPGVDYGYTF.

As to this clonotype: It may be a read error: a sequence one base away is much more abundant. V and J are TRBV29-1 and TRBJ2-1, with D uncertain. The CDR3 covers 11 residues. The germline CDR1 and CDR2 sequences are SQVTM and ANQGSEA. Trimming shortened V by 2 bases and J by 13 bases, and 12 bases separated the two germline ends. The CDR3 protein is CSVELVSDQFF. The DNA of the CDR3 is TGCAGCGTTGAACTGGTCTCCGATCAGTTCTTC.

This clonotype was observed a handful of times. A much larger clone differs by one base, so this may be a read error. The chain uses TRBV11-2 and TRBJ2-1; D unresolved. The CDR3 is made up of 15 amino acids. The germline gives CDR1 SGHAT, CDR2 FQNNGV. CDR3 region: CVSSLVTGPYNEQFF. The CDR3 DNA reads as TGTGTCAGCAGCTTAGTTACCGGGCCGTACAATGAGCAGTTCTTC.

The chain joins TRBV7-2 to TRBJ2-2; D might be TRBD2 (6 bases). The CDR3 length is 15 residues. From germline, CDR1 is SGHTA and CDR2 FQGNSA. The germline V and J ends were trimmed by 2 bases and 1 base, with 8 bases remaining between them. CDR3 in DNA: TGTGCCAGCAGCTTATGGAGGGTGAACACCGGGGAGCTGTTTTTT. The encoded protein is CASSLWRVNTGELFF.

The chain employs TRBV28 and TRBJ2-4; D is possibly TRBD1 (6 bases). Germline values: CDR1 MDHEN, CDR2 SYDVKM. This CDR3 has 14 residues. Trimming shortened V by 6 bases and J by 7 bases, and 16 bases separated the two germline ends. As DNA, the CDR3 is TGTGCCAGCAGGCGCCCCTCAGGGGCCAACATTCAGTACTTC. Translated: CASRRPSGANIQYF.

With respect to this clonotype: This may be a read error, as it is one base from a much larger clone. This CDR3 fails to terminate in the conserved phenylalanine or tryptophan, so it likely reflects a read error. The chain joins TRBV12-3 or TRBV12-4 to TRBJ1-2, with 8 bases aligning to TRBD1. The CDR3 loop spans 12 amino acids. Trimming at V came to 5 bases and at J to 8 bases, leaving 4 bases not matched to a gene. The CDR3 loop reads CASSRTGYGYTS. In nucleotides, the CDR3 is TGTGCCAGCAGTCGGACAGGGTACGGCTACACCTCC.

Worth noting for this clonotype: Possible read error: a much larger clone is one base away. This CDR3 is missing its conserved last phenylalanine or tryptophan, likely due to a read error. V and J are TRBV6-6 and TRBJ1-4, with D possibly matching TRBD1 (5 bases). This CDR3 is 14 amino acids long. Germline values: CDR1 MNHNY, CDR2 SVGAGI (reference sequence). Trimming pared 5 bases from V and 8 bases from J, leaving 15 bases between. CDR3 protein: CASSNTGRGEKLFL. CDR3 nucleotide sequence: TGTGCCAGCAGTAACACGGGACGGGGGGAAAAACTGTTTCTT.